The source of this T cell receptor beta chain is a study of CD8+ T cells in alopecia areata. About the study: The study gave tofacitinib for 6 to 18 months, then 6 months off drug.

Concerning this clone: Its specificity is unknown.

Between the trimmed V and J ends, which lost 5 bases and 3 bases, there was a span of 18 bases. CDR3 size: 16 residues. Looked up from germline, CDR1 is SEHNR and CDR2 is FQNEAQ (reference sequence). Findings and limits, study-wide: With patients, TCR sharing proved less clear than in mice, a difference possibly related to HLA.

cDNA serving as the sequencing template came from extracted, reverse transcribed RNA. TCRdb keeps only in-frame clones here, not all; method: immunoSEQ multiplex PCR. The sample holds 150,000 or so clones; about 50% are singletons and the top ten take just under 20%. Lesional scalp punch biopsies and peripheral blood were collected from alopecia areata patients. Sequences were derived from CD8+ T cells sorted from blood, sampled at week 0. The chain employs TRBV7-9 and TRBJ2-3; D ambiguous. This receptor was taken from a human donor with alopecia areata. CDR3 in amino acids: CASSPRPLYPTDTQYF. The CDR3 DNA is TGTGCCAGCAGCCCCCGCCCCCTATATCCAACAGATACGCAGTATTTT. Using reference TRBV7-9 and TRBJ2-3 for the parts outside the CDR3, the full variable domain is DTGVSQNPRHKITKRGQNVTFRCDPISEHNRLYWYRQTLGQGPEFLTYFQNEAQLEKSRLLSDRFSAERPKGSFSTLEIQRTEQGDSAMYLCASSPRPLYPTDTQYFGPGTRLTVL.